The source of this TCR beta chain is a study of beta chain features in type 1 diabetes (dated by TCRdb to the late 2010s). With regard to the full study: Mean age, gender distribution, total cell number and subset yield did not differ between patients and healthy donors. A total of some 100,000,000 sorted cells were examined across all samples, and a strong correlation was observed between cell number per subset and RNA yield. In the study, TCRB repertoires of sorted circulating CD4+ T cell subsets from recently diagnosed type 1 diabetes patients were compared with those of matched healthy donors. Regulatory and stem cell-like memory subsets were obtained from only 8 patients and about 8 healthy donors, while naive and central memory subsets were obtained from all 28 donors. What the research found in general, with its limitations: Naive, central memory and regulatory TCRB repertoires appeared to be more alike among patients than among healthy donors. PCR may preferentially amplify shorter templates, but because patient and control samples were amplified and corrected together, any resulting skew would affect both groups equally. Fewer insertions and more nucleotide deletions at VDJ recombination sites were observed in patients with type 1 diabetes, implying thymic rearrangement abnormalities. Because cDNA rather than genomic DNA was sequenced, highly expressing activated cells could have been over-represented, although no difference in activation and CD3 levels was found between groups. Type 1 diabetes patients showed a moderate but significant shortening of TCRB CDR3 length in all four CD4+ subsets. HLA sub-analyses involved small numbers of individuals, so any influence of HLA type on TCRB rearrangement remained unresolved.

V is shortened by 7 bases, J by 7 bases, and the region joining them spans 16 bases. From cysteine to phenylalanine, the CDR3 is 14 amino acids long. Only CDR3 DNA remains: 42 bases, in frame from the first base. CDR1 and CDR2 (MNHNS, SASEGT) derive from the germline V gene. With respect to this clone: The clone's antigen remains unknown. No base quality values were provided; no much bigger clone lies one nucleotide off.

From each donor, a single peripheral blood sample of around 120 mL on average was drawn into heparinised tubes. A BD FACSAria II and a panel including CD45RO, CCR7, CD25, CD127, CD95 and CD27 were used to sort naive, central memory, regulatory and stem cell-like memory CD4+ T cells. Every sorted population had a purity above 95%. PBMCs were isolated right away by Lymphoprep density gradient centrifugation and were stained directly, without culture. So that batch effects would be minimized, each experiment stained and sorted samples in pairs, pairing one healthy donor with one patient. All of the isolated RNA was reverse transcribed with the High Capacity cDNA Reverse Transcription Kit, so expressed TCRB transcripts were sequenced. Survey-depth immunoSEQ sequencing was performed on stem cell-like memory T cell samples, with an average of about 1.01 million total reads per sample. Sorted cells were lysed in RLT buffer, and RNA was extracted using DNase-treated RNeasy Micro or Mini kits according to cell number. Each cell subset was processed separately to prevent cross-contamination, with patient and healthy donor samples processed together. The immunoSEQ multiplex PCR was used to amplify TCRB sequences from cDNA, generating 87-bp fragments that spanned the CDR3 region. Amplicons were sequenced on the Illumina HiSeq platform. In the source study's methods: PCR bias was computationally corrected using synthetic template baselines, reads within Hamming distance 2 were collapsed, and singletons that could not be merged were discarded. Reads were aligned against IMGT to assign V, D and J genes, CDR3 length and insertions or deletions at six rearrangement sites. Clonotype counts were normalized to sorted cell number within each subset before computing true diversity and Gini coefficients with the tcR R package. The overlap coefficient, calculated on TCRB nucleotide sequences, was used to measure repertoire sharing. The source is immuneACCESS, and TCRdb retained only in-frame sequences with V and J called. Part of the clones is not carried over; for the studies checked, unresolved V genes explain less than half of this, and the remainder is unexplained. V and J calls and clone size follow that table, whereas D and trimming were derived from the DNA. This sample lists around 13,000 clones; about 42% were detected once. The ten largest clones represent around 0.97% of the sample.

The receptor was isolated from a man between 18 and 29 years old in good health. The specimen was stem cell memory CD4+ T cells from blood. What the cell subset or site label conveys for this sample: stem cell-like memory CD4+ T cells. Rearrangement joined TRBV6-1 to TRBJ1-4; a tentative D call is TRBD1 (5 bases match). The CDR3 protein sequence reads: CASTPGTVLEKLFF. The DNA sequence follows: TGTGCCAGCACTCCAGGGACTGTCCTTGAAAAACTGTTTTTT.